The present T cell receptor (beta chain) was sequenced within a study of blood T cell repertoires in COVID-19. Whole-study context: T cells, B-cell-depleted T cells, or PBMCs provided the cDNA or gDNA that served as material.

This CDR3 is built from 15 residues. V was cut by 1 base and J by 8 bases, with 16 bases left in between. Germline V gene lookup returns CDR1 MGHRA and CDR2 YSYEKL. Original processing methods: Cell counts per sample came from amplifying reference gene primers. TCRdb's copy holds only in-frame clones and misses some; the assay was immunoSEQ multiplex PCR. V, J and clone size are those of that table, while D and trimming were read from the DNA. There are 250,000 to 350,000 clones in the sample; about 90% occur only once, and under 3.5% lies in the top ten. Seattle-derived patients entered the study during active infection and were followed longitudinally.

Source material: peripheral blood. The chain carries TRBV4-1 and TRBJ2-3, with D tentatively TRBD2 (5 bases). This clonotype was sampled from a woman in her twenties or thirties with COVID-19, enrolled during active disease. CDR3 loop: CASSQVPPGIGTQYF. In DNA form, the CDR3 reads TGCGCCAGCAGCCAAGTACCCCCGGGAATAGGTACGCAGTATTTT.